Listed below are T cell receptor beta chains from one sample, sequenced in a study of shared clonotypes between healthy human individuals. Repertoires were generated with immunoSEQ multiplex PCR, while TCRdb's copy carries only in-frame clones and drops some. This table has about 2,500,000 clones, around nine tenths appearing once. The specimen was naive CD4+ T cells sorted from blood. The receptors here all came from a man younger than 30 in good health. CDR3s include the opening cysteine and the closing phenylalanine or tryptophan. D genes are given only for firm matches. The size entry is marked missing in some rows and otherwise reads once, few, many or a size class.

TRBV30	-	-	TRBJ1-2	CAWSRGKERGYTF	TGTGCCTGGAGTCGGGGGAAGGAACGCGGCTACACCTTC
TRBV29-1	-	-	TRBJ2-7	CSVESRGYEQYF	TGCAGCGTTGAATCCAGGGGCTACGAGCAGTACTTC
TRBV11-2	TRBD2	-	TRBJ2-4	CASSLGTSGGSTKNIQYF	TGTGCCAGCAGCTTAGGGACTAGCGGGGGCTCCACCAAAAACATTCAGTACTTC
TRBV7-9	TRBD1	-	TRBJ1-6	CASSPGTGSPLHF	TGTGCCAGCAGCCCCGGGACAGGGTCACCCCTCCACTTT
TRBV7-8	TRBD1	-	TRBJ2-3	CASRLGQVASTDTQYF	TGTGCCAGCAGACTTGGACAGGTCGCTAGCACAGATACGCAGTATTTT
TRBV5-1	TRBD1	-	TRBJ2-1	CASSSQGQGANEQFF	TGCGCCAGCAGCTCCCAAGGACAGGGTGCTAATGAGCAGTTCTTC
TRBV19	-	-	TRBJ2-6	CASTTTDSHSGANVLTF	TGTGCCAGTACAACTACGGACAGCCACTCTGGGGCCAACGTCCTGACTTTC
TRBV7-9	-	-	TRBJ1-6	CASSLAQGNHLHF	TGTGCCAGCAGCTTAGCACAGGGTAACCACCTCCACTTT
TRBV6-5	-	-	TRBJ2-5	CASSQGLEETQYF	TGTGCCAGCAGCCAGGGATTGGAAGAGACCCAGTACTTC
TRBV5-1	-	-	TRBJ2-2	CASSLGRTDPNTGELFF	TGCGCCAGCAGCTTGGGGAGGACAGACCCCAACACCGGGGAGCTGTTTTTT
TRBV2	-	-	TRBJ2-3	CASRGGRPTDTQYF	TGTGCCAGCCGTGGGGGGCGTCCCACAGATACGCAGTATTTT
TRBV5-4	TRBD1	-	TRBJ1-2	CASSSGTGSGFRGYTF	TGTGCCAGCAGCTCCGGGACAGGGTCAGGTTTCAGGGGCTACACCTTC
TRBV9	-	-	TRBJ1-5	CASSVGGAGQPQHF	TGTGCCAGCAGCGTAGGGGGAGCGGGTCAGCCCCAGCATTTT
TRBV19	TRBD1	-	TRBJ2-7	CASSIMGQGGYEQYF	TGTGCCAGTAGTATAATGGGACAGGGTGGCTACGAGCAGTACTTC
TRBV28	-	-	TRBJ2-2	CASSSHTGELFF	TGTGCCAGCAGTTCTCACACCGGGGAGCTGTTTTTT
TRBV7-2	TRBD2	-	TRBJ2-3	CASSRRLALGGTDTQYF	TGTGCCAGCAGCCGTCGACTAGCCCTTGGGGGCACAGATACGCAGTATTTT
TRBV7-9	-	-	TRBJ1-1	CASILMDGGTEAFF	TGTGCCAGCATTTTGATGGACGGAGGGACTGAAGCTTTCTTT
TRBV28	TRBD1	-	TRBJ2-1	CASGTGPYNEQFF	TGTGCCAGCGGGACAGGGCCCTACAATGAGCAGTTCTTC
TRBV5-1	-	-	TRBJ1-6	CASSWSYDSPLHF	TGCGCCAGCAGCTGGTCTTACGATTCACCCCTCCACTTT
TRBV19	-	-	TRBJ1-5	CASSEGGPSNQPQHF	TGTGCCAGTAGTGAGGGGGGCCCGAGCAATCAGCCCCAGCATTTT
TRBV30	-	-	TRBJ2-7	CAWSVNPGNEQYF	TGTGCCTGGAGTGTAAATCCAGGGAACGAGCAGTACTTC
TRBV18	-	once	TRBJ2-3	CASSPRSFSTDTQYF	TGTGCCAGCTCACCACGGTCATTTAGCACAGATACGCAGTATTTT
TRBV5-4	-	-	TRBJ2-3	CASSSSQVRVTDTQYF	TGTGCCAGCAGTTCCTCACAGGTCCGGGTAACAGATACGCAGTATTTT
TRBV29-1	-	-	TRBJ2-7	CSVKGQGKGYEQYF	TGCAGCGTTAAAGGTCAGGGTAAGGGCTACGAGCAGTACTTC
TRBV7-9	-	-	TRBJ1-6	CASSLGQPRSSYNSPLHF	TGTGCCAGCAGCTTAGGACAACCACGTAGCTCCTATAATTCACCCCTCCACTTT
TRBV27	TRBD1	-	TRBJ2-7	CASSLRDRASEQYF	TGTGCCAGCAGTTTACGGGACAGGGCCTCCGAGCAGTACTTC
TRBV6-6	TRBD1	-	TRBJ2-7	CASSFLDRGGEQYF	TGTGCCAGCAGTTTCCTTGACAGGGGAGGTGAGCAGTACTTC
TRBV18	-	-	TRBJ1-5	CASSPPGYQPQHF	TGTGCCAGCTCACCCCCAGGGTATCAGCCCCAGCATTTT
TRBV14	-	-	TRBJ2-3	CASSQDSLVPDTDTQYF	TGTGCCAGCAGCCAAGACTCCCTTGTACCCGACACAGATACGCAGTATTTT
TRBV5-4	TRBD1	-	TRBJ2-1	CASSLAGQPSYNEQFF	TGTGCCAGCAGCTTGGCGGGACAGCCCTCCTACAATGAGCAGTTCTTC
TRBV2	-	-	TRBJ1-2	CADDRKINYGYTF	TGTGCCGACGACAGAAAGATTAACTATGGCTACACCTTC
TRBV2	-	-	TRBJ2-5	CASSGRAETQYF	TGTGCCAGCAGTGGGAGGGCGGAGACCCAGTACTTC
TRBV27	-	-	TRBJ2-5	CASSLGLKQETQYF	TGTGCCAGCAGTTTGGGACTCAAGCAAGAGACCCAGTACTTC
TRBV30	-	-	TRBJ2-1	CAWSVRLLTSSYNEQFF	TGTGCCTGGAGTGTACGTCTGCTGACGAGCTCCTACAATGAGCAGTTCTTC
TRBV5-4	TRBD1	-	TRBJ1-2	CASSLDQGQNYGYTF	TGTGCCAGCAGCTTGGATCAGGGACAGAACTATGGCTACACCTTC
TRBV6-5	-	-	TRBJ2-7	CASSYWAGATYEQYF	TGTGCCAGCAGTTACTGGGCAGGCGCAACCTACGAGCAGTACTTC
TRBV18	TRBD1	-	TRBJ1-2	CASAEGQDYGYTF	TGTGCCAGCGCCGAGGGACAGGACTATGGCTACACCTTC
TRBV2	-	-	TRBJ2-1	CASARDGTSYNEQFF	TGTGCCAGCGCCCGGGACGGCACCTCCTACAATGAGCAGTTCTTC
TRBV15	TRBD2	-	TRBJ2-7	CATSRAASGSYEQYF	TGTGCCACCAGCAGAGCCGCTAGCGGGAGTTACGAGCAGTACTTC
TRBV5-1	TRBD1	-	TRBJ2-1	CASSSTDRGEFLSSYNEQFF	TGCGCCAGCAGCTCCACGGACAGGGGAGAGTTCTTGAGCTCCTACAATGAGCAGTTCTTC